This T cell receptor (beta chain) was obtained from a study of stem cell transplantation in POMP-related autoinflammatory disease. The CDR3 contains 14 residues. CDR1 and CDR2 (germline): SGDLS, YYNGEE. Trimming took off 4 bases at V and 2 bases at J, with 12 bases between the two ends. Assay: immunoSEQ multiplex PCR; the TCRdb copy retains only in-frame clones and omits some. This repertoire shows thousands of clones, roughly 92% found once; its top ten account for less than 3%. Study-level findings and limits: Patients with PRAID showed a restricted number of unique TRB V-J gene pairings. PRAID patients trended toward lower TRB diversity and higher clonality in all analyzed T-cell subsets.

To note about this clone: Its target is unknown.

The clonotype originates from a human donor with POMP-related autoinflammation and immune dysregulation (PRAID). The chain joins TRBV9 to TRBJ1-2; D gene unclear. The sequenced sample was CD8+ T cells from PBMCs, obtained before stem cell transplantation. CDR3 sequence (DNA): TGTGCCAGCAGCACCGGACTCACCAACTATGGCTACACCTTC. It codes for CASSTGLTNYGYTF.